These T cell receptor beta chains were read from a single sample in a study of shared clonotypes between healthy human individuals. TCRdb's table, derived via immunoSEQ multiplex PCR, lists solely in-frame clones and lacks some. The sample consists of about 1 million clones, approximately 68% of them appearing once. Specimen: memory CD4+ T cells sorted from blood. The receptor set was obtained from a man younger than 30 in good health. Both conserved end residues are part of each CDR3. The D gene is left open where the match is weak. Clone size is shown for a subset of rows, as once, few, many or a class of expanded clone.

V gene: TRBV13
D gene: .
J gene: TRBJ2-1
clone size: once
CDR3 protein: CASSPYRGSSYNEQFF
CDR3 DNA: TGTGCCAGCAGCCCCTATAGGGGGAGCTCCTACAATGAGCAGTTCTTC

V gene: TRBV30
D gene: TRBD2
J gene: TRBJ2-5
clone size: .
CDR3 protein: CAWSLDSGSETQYF
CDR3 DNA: TGTGCCTGGAGTTTGGATAGCGGGAGCGAGACCCAGTACTTC

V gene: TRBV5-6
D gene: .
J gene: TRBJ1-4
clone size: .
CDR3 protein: CASSLRGGSGKLFF
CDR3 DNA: TGTGCCAGCAGCTTGAGGGGGGGCTCTGGAAAACTGTTTTTT

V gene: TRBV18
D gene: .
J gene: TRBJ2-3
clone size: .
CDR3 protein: CASSLRLSTDTQYF
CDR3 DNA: TGTGCCAGCTCGCTGAGGCTTAGCACAGATACGCAGTATTTT

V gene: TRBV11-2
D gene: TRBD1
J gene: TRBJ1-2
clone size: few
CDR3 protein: CASSQGQGKYGYTF
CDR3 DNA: TGTGCCAGCAGCCAGGGACAGGGAAAGTATGGCTACACCTTC

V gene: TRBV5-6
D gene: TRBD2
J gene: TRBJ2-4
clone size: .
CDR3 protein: CASSPLGPSGNKNIQYF
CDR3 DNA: TGTGCCAGCAGCCCCCTGGGGCCTAGCGGGAACAAAAACATTCAGTACTTC

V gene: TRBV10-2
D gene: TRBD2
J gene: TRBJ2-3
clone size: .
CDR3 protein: CASRLAGVAADTQYF
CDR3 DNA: TGCGCCAGCAGGCTAGCGGGAGTAGCTGCAGATACGCAGTATTTT

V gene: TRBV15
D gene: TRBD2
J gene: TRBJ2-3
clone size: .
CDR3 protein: CATSPGRVTDTQYF
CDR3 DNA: TGTGCCACCAGCCCAGGGAGGGTAACAGATACGCAGTATTTT

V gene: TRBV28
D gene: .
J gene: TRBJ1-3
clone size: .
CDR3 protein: CASSPLGGLGNTIYF
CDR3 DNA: TGTGCCAGCAGTCCCCTCGGGGGGCTTGGAAACACCATATATTTT

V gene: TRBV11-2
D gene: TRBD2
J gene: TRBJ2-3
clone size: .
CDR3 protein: CASSTSGGAIDTQYF
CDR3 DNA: TGTGCCAGCAGCACTAGCGGGGGGGCGATAGATACGCAGTATTTT

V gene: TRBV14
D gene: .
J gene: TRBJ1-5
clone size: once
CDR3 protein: CASSHAGGNQPQHF
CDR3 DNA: TGTGCCAGCAGCCACGCTGGGGGTAATCAGCCCCAGCATTTT

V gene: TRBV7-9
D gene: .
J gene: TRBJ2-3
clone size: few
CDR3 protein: CASSLVVGRSGDTQYF
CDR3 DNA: TGTGCCAGCAGCTTAGTCGTAGGGCGATCGGGAGATACGCAGTATTTT

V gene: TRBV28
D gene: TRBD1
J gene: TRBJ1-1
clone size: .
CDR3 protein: CASSLLGTGGDTEAFF
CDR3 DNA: TGTGCCAGCAGTTTACTGGGGACAGGGGGGGACACTGAAGCTTTCTTT

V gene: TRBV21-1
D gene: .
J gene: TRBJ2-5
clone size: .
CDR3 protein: CASSTPTGQETQYF
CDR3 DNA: TGTGCCAGCAGCACCCCGACTGGCCAAGAGACCCAGTACTTC

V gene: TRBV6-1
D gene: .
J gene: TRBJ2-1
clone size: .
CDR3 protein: CASSDRGSWGGRQFF
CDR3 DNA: TGTGCCAGCAGTGATAGGGGGAGTTGGGGAGGGCGGCAGTTCTTC

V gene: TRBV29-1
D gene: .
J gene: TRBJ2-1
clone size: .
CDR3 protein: CSIRGDYNEQFF
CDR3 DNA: TGCAGCATCAGGGGGGATTACAATGAGCAGTTCTTC

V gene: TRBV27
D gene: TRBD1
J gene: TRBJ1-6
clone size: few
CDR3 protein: CASRLDRGNSPLHF
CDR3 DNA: TGTGCCAGCAGACTTGACAGGGGAAATTCACCCCTCCACTTT

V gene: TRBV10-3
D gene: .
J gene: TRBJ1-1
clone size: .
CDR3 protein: CAIRDQRGAFF
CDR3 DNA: TGTGCCATCAGGGACCAACGGGGGGCTTTCTTT

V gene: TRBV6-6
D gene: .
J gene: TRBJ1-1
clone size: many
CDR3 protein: CASGAPRDTEAFF
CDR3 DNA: TGTGCCAGCGGGGCACCCCGGGACACTGAAGCTTTCTTT

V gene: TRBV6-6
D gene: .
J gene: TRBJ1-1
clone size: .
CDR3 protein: CASSYSGGKAEAFF
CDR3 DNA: TGTGCCAGCAGTTACTCAGGGGGTAAGGCTGAAGCTTTCTTT

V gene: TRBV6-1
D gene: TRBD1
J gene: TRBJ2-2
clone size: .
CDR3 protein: CAGGQGAVTGELFF
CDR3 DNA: TGTGCCGGGGGACAGGGGGCCGTTACCGGGGAGCTGTTTTTT

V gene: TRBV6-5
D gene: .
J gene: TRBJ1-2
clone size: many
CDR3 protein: CASSQGPSGGGYTF
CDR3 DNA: TGTGCCAGCAGCCAAGGACCCTCGGGAGGGGGCTACACCTTC

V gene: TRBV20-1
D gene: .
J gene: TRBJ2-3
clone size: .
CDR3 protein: CSATTDTQYF
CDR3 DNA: TGCAGTGCTACGACAGATACGCAGTATTTT

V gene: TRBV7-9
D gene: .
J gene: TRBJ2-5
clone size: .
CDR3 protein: CASSIVETQYF
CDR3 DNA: TGTGCCAGCAGCATAGTAGAGACCCAGTACTTC

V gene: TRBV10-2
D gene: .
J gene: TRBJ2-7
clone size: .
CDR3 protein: CASCQSGRAYEQYF
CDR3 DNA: TGCGCCAGCTGCCAAAGCGGGCGCGCCTACGAGCAGTACTTC

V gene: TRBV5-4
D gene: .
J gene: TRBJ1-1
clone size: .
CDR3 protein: CASSLARGGDTEAFF
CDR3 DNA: TGTGCCAGCAGCTTGGCCCGGGGGGGAGACACTGAAGCTTTCTTT